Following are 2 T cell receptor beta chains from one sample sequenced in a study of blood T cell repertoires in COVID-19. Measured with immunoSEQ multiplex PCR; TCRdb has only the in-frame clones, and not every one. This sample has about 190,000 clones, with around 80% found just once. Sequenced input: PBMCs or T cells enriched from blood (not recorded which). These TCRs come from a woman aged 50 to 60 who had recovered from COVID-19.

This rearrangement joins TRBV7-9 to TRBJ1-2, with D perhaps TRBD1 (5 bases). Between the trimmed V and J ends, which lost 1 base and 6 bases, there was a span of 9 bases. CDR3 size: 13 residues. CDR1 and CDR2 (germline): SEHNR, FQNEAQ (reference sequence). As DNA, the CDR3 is TGTGCCAGCAGCTTAGAGGGGCGAGATGGCTACACCTTC. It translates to CASSLEGRDGYTF.

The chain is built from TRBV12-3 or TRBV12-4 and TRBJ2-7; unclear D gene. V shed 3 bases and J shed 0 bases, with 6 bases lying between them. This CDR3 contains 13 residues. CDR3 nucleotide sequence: TGTGCCAGCAGTTTGGGCTTCTCCTACGAGCAGTACTTC. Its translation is CASSLGFSYEQYF.